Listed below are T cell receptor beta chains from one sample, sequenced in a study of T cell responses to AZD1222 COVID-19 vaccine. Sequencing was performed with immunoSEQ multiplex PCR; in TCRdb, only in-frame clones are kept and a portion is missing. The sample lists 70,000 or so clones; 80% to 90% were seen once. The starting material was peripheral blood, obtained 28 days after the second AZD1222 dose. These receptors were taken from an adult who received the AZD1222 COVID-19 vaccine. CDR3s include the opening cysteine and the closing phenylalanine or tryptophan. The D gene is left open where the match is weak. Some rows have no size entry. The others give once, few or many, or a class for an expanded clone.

CDR3nt: TGCGCCAGCAGCTTGGGTCGGCGCTCCTACAATGAGCAGTTCTTC; CDR3aa: CASSLGRRSYNEQFF; v_gene: TRBV5-1; abundance: NA; d_gene: NA; j_gene: TRBJ2-1
CDR3nt: TGTGCCAGCAGTTCGAATTCACCCCTCCACTTT; CDR3aa: CASSSNSPLHF; v_gene: TRBV6-5; abundance: NA; d_gene: NA; j_gene: TRBJ1-6
CDR3nt: TGCGCCAGCAGCCAATCATCTAGGATACAGGGGCGAGGAAACACCATATATTTT; CDR3aa: CASSQSSRIQGRGNTIYF; v_gene: TRBV4-3; abundance: NA; d_gene: TRBD1; j_gene: TRBJ1-3
CDR3nt: TGTGCCAGCAGTCCCGGGACAGGGGGGCATGGCTACACCTTC; CDR3aa: CASSPGTGGHGYTF; v_gene: TRBV11-2; abundance: NA; d_gene: TRBD1; j_gene: TRBJ1-2
CDR3nt: TGTGCCAGTAGTGCGTCGGGCAGATACAATGAGCAGTTCTTC; CDR3aa: CASSASGRYNEQFF; v_gene: TRBV19; abundance: NA; d_gene: NA; j_gene: TRBJ2-1
CDR3nt: TGCGCCAGCAGCCCCGGGGGGGCCTTTACCGGGGAGCTGTTTTTT; CDR3aa: CASSPGGAFTGELFF; v_gene: TRBV5-1; abundance: NA; d_gene: TRBD2; j_gene: TRBJ2-2
CDR3nt: TGTGCCAGCAGCTTAGCCACCAGCTCCTATAATTCACCCCTCCACTTT; CDR3aa: CASSLATSSYNSPLHF; v_gene: TRBV7-6; abundance: NA; d_gene: NA; j_gene: TRBJ1-6
CDR3nt: TGTGCCAGCAGCGTAGCAGGGACAGGGGGCTGGGAGACCCAGTACTTC; CDR3aa: CASSVAGTGGWETQYF; v_gene: TRBV9; abundance: NA; d_gene: TRBD1; j_gene: TRBJ2-5
CDR3nt: TGTGCCAGCACCGTGTACCCCGGGTCGAAACTGTTTTTT; CDR3aa: CASTVYPGSKLFF; v_gene: TRBV6-5; abundance: NA; d_gene: NA; j_gene: TRBJ1-4
CDR3nt: TGTGCCAGCAGCGGATCCGGAGGACAGGGCCGTCCCCTCCACTTT; CDR3aa: CASSGSGGQGRPLHF; v_gene: TRBV7-2; abundance: NA; d_gene: TRBD1; j_gene: TRBJ1-6
CDR3nt: TGTGCCAGCAGCCAAGTCGGCTCGGCTAACTATGGCTACACCTTC; CDR3aa: CASSQVGSANYGYTF; v_gene: TRBV4-2; abundance: NA; d_gene: NA; j_gene: TRBJ1-2
CDR3nt: TGTGCCAGCTCCGAGGTCACGATAGAGGATACGCAGTATTTT; CDR3aa: CASSEVTIEDTQYF; v_gene: TRBV7-8; abundance: NA; d_gene: NA; j_gene: TRBJ2-3
CDR3nt: TGTGCCAGCATCCCAGGGTACAGGGGAGGCTACACCTTC; CDR3aa: CASIPGYRGGYTF; v_gene: TRBV28; abundance: NA; d_gene: TRBD1; j_gene: TRBJ1-2
CDR3nt: TGTGCCAGCTCACCGGTCACAGATACGCAGTATTTT; CDR3aa: CASSPVTDTQYF; v_gene: TRBV18; abundance: NA; d_gene: NA; j_gene: TRBJ2-3
CDR3nt: TGTGCTAGTGGTTTAAGGCCCGGGGCCCCCTATGGCTACACCTTC; CDR3aa: CASGLRPGAPYGYTF; v_gene: TRBV12-5; abundance: NA; d_gene: NA; j_gene: TRBJ1-2
CDR3nt: TGTGCCACCAGCAGAGGAGGTGGGACAGGGAACAATTCACCCCTCCACTTT; CDR3aa: CATSRGGGTGNNSPLHF; v_gene: TRBV15; abundance: once; d_gene: TRBD1; j_gene: TRBJ1-6
CDR3nt: TGCGCCAGCATGGGGACAGGGGCCTACGAGCAGTACTTC; CDR3aa: CASMGTGAYEQYF; v_gene: TRBV4-1; abundance: few; d_gene: TRBD1; j_gene: TRBJ2-7
CDR3nt: TGTGCCAGCAGCGCAGGGGGGACAGTCAACACTGAAGCTTTCTTT; CDR3aa: CASSAGGTVNTEAFF; v_gene: TRBV9; abundance: NA; d_gene: TRBD1; j_gene: TRBJ1-1
CDR3nt: TGTGCCAGCAGCTTAGATAGCAACACCGGGGAGCTGTTTTTT; CDR3aa: CASSLDSNTGELFF; v_gene: TRBV11-3; abundance: NA; d_gene: NA; j_gene: TRBJ2-2
CDR3nt: TGTGCCGGATGCGGGCACAGACGCATGAACACTGAAGCTTTCTTT; CDR3aa: CAGCGHRRMNTEAFF; v_gene: TRBV30; abundance: NA; d_gene: NA; j_gene: TRBJ1-1
CDR3nt: TGTGCCAGCAGCCCCACCCCGGGGGAGCAGACAGGGATATATGGCTACACCTTC; CDR3aa: CASSPTPGEQTGIYGYTF; v_gene: TRBV13; abundance: NA; d_gene: TRBD1; j_gene: TRBJ1-2
CDR3nt: TGTGCCACCAGCAGAGATCAGACAGGGGCAGAGACCCAGTACTTC; CDR3aa: CATSRDQTGAETQYF; v_gene: TRBV15; abundance: NA; d_gene: TRBD1; j_gene: TRBJ2-5
CDR3nt: TGCGCCAGCACCTTCCTCCGGCGAGGGGCCTATAATTCACCCCTCCACTTT; CDR3aa: CASTFLRRGAYNSPLHF; v_gene: TRBV4-3; abundance: NA; d_gene: NA; j_gene: TRBJ1-6
CDR3nt: TGTGCCAGCAGTGACTCGGCAGGGGGAACTGAAGCTTTCTTT; CDR3aa: CASSDSAGGTEAFF; v_gene: TRBV6-4; abundance: NA; d_gene: TRBD1; j_gene: TRBJ1-1
CDR3nt: TGTGCCAGCAGTTTCTCGGGTTATGAAAAACTGTTTTTT; CDR3aa: CASSFSGYEKLFF; v_gene: TRBV27; abundance: NA; d_gene: NA; j_gene: TRBJ1-4
CDR3nt: TGTGCCAGCAGGGAAGAGCAGTTCTTC; CDR3aa: CASREEQFF; v_gene: TRBV14; abundance: once; d_gene: NA; j_gene: TRBJ2-1
CDR3nt: TGTGCCAGCAGCTTACAGGCCTACTACGAGCAGTACTTC; CDR3aa: CASSLQAYYEQYF; v_gene: TRBV7-2; abundance: NA; d_gene: NA; j_gene: TRBJ2-7
CDR3nt: TGTGCCAGCAGTTCAGGGTTGGGTGAGCCCCAGCATTTT; CDR3aa: CASSSGLGEPQHF; v_gene: TRBV6-2/TRBV6-3; abundance: NA; d_gene: NA; j_gene: TRBJ1-5
CDR3nt: TGTGCCAGCGAGGGAAACACCATATATTTT; CDR3aa: CASEGNTIYF; v_gene: TRBV28; abundance: NA; d_gene: NA; j_gene: TRBJ1-3
CDR3nt: TGTGCCAGCAGCCAAGGAGCGGGGGGAGCCTACGAGCAGTACTTC; CDR3aa: CASSQGAGGAYEQYF; v_gene: TRBV4-2; abundance: NA; d_gene: TRBD2; j_gene: TRBJ2-7
CDR3nt: TGTGCCAGCTCACCGACTCTAGAAACGTTTGAGCAGTTCTTC; CDR3aa: CASSPTLETFEQFF; v_gene: TRBV18; abundance: NA; d_gene: NA; j_gene: TRBJ2-1
CDR3nt: TGTGCCAGCAGCGTTACCGGGACTTCGGGTGATACGCAGTATTTT; CDR3aa: CASSVTGTSGDTQYF; v_gene: TRBV9; abundance: once; d_gene: NA; j_gene: TRBJ2-3
CDR3nt: TGTGCCAGCAGATTAAGCTACGAGCAGTACTTC; CDR3aa: CASRLSYEQYF; v_gene: TRBV25-1; abundance: few; d_gene: NA; j_gene: TRBJ2-7
CDR3nt: TGTGCCAGCAGCTTAGTGGACAGGGGATTCCAAGAGACCCAGTACTTC; CDR3aa: CASSLVDRGFQETQYF; v_gene: TRBV11-2; abundance: NA; d_gene: TRBD1; j_gene: TRBJ2-5
CDR3nt: TGTGCCAGCGACAGAAACACTGAAGCTTTCTTT; CDR3aa: CASDRNTEAFF; v_gene: TRBV2; abundance: NA; d_gene: NA; j_gene: TRBJ1-1
CDR3nt: TGCGTCAGCAGCTTACAGGGTTCCAAGAATGAAAAACTGTTTTTT; CDR3aa: CVSSLQGSKNEKLFF; v_gene: TRBV5-1; abundance: NA; d_gene: NA; j_gene: TRBJ1-4
CDR3nt: TGCGCCAGCAGCACCGGACAGTCGGGTAATTCACCCCTCCACTTT; CDR3aa: CASSTGQSGNSPLHF; v_gene: TRBV5-1; abundance: NA; d_gene: NA; j_gene: TRBJ1-6
CDR3nt: TGCGCCAGCAGCCAAGGTCTCTCACCCCTCCACTTT; CDR3aa: CASSQGLSPLHF; v_gene: TRBV4-1; abundance: NA; d_gene: NA; j_gene: TRBJ1-6
CDR3nt: TGTGCCACCAGCAGAGATGGTCCCCTTAGCGGCTCCTACGAGCAGTACTTC; CDR3aa: CATSRDGPLSGSYEQYF; v_gene: TRBV15; abundance: NA; d_gene: NA; j_gene: TRBJ2-7
CDR3nt: TGTGCCAGCAGCGTAGCGGCTTACACCGGGGAGCTGTTTTTT; CDR3aa: CASSVAAYTGELFF; v_gene: TRBV9; abundance: NA; d_gene: NA; j_gene: TRBJ2-2
CDR3nt: TGTGCCAGCAGCTTAGGGGGCACGAAGGGTGATACGCAGTATTTT; CDR3aa: CASSLGGTKGDTQYF; v_gene: TRBV11-2; abundance: NA; d_gene: NA; j_gene: TRBJ2-3
CDR3nt: TGCGCCAGCAGAACTCAGGTCTACGCTGAAGCTTTCTTT; CDR3aa: CASRTQVYAEAFF; v_gene: TRBV4-3; abundance: NA; d_gene: NA; j_gene: TRBJ1-1
CDR3nt: TGTGCCAGCAGTGCATCCGGGACTTCTCGGGCCTACAATGAGCAGTTCTTC; CDR3aa: CASSASGTSRAYNEQFF; v_gene: TRBV6-2/TRBV6-3; abundance: NA; d_gene: NA; j_gene: TRBJ2-1